The T cell receptor (beta chain) under discussion was sequenced for a study of blood T cells in healthy people across ages. Overall study findings and caveats: The study regarded diversity estimates from one million T cells as underestimates.

Roughly 9.2 milliliters of peripheral blood were drawn from each donor into EDTA-treated tubes. Germline CDR1 SGHTS, CDR2 YDEGEE. The CDR3 consists of 12 residues. As concerns this clonotype: Its antigen remains unidentified. This may stem from a read error, because a much larger clone lies one nucleotide away.

A second PCR, run for about 6 to 11 cycles, used a sample-barcoded 5' primer plus a J-beta primer mix. TCRdb re-derived calls from the 5' RACE reads in MiXCR, one entry per CDR3 protein. The data hold roughly 1.9 million distinct CDR3 sequences, with about two fifths observed a single time. The sequence came from a human donor in good health. The sequenced sample was blood. The chain links TRBV5-8 to TRBJ2-1; D is unresolved. The DNA end lines up better with TRBJ2-7; the J call may be wrong. The CDR3: CASRQDGYEQYF. DNA of the CDR3: TGTGCCAGCAGACAAGACGGCTACGAGCAGTACTTC.